This T cell receptor beta chain derives from a study of T cells expressing NK-cell markers (dated by TCRdb to the early 2020s). Looking at the study overall: TCR beta-chain repertoires were profiled in sorted CD3+CD56+NKG2C+, CD3+CD56+NKG2C- and CD3+CD56-NKG2C+ T-cell subsets from seven or eight donors. The study sequenced eight donors, all healthy volunteers chosen at random: three men and five women. Of the eight sequenced donors, seven were found to be HCMV-seropositive and one was found to be HCMV-seronegative. The libraries were sequenced on Illumina HiSeq 2000/2500, MiSeq or NextSeq, producing 2 x 150 bp reads.

The sequencer listed for this sample is Illumina HiSeq 2000. TCR beta cDNA libraries were made by 5'RACE template switching that added a universal primer site and unique molecular identifiers. Synthesis of cDNA was primed from the TCR beta constant segment and was followed by two consecutive PCR amplification steps. Processing in the source paper ran as follows. MIGEC was used to demultiplex reads and group the reads by UMI, and MiTCR was used to assemble and quantify clonotypes. To exclude erroneous sequences, only TCR cDNA sequences supported by at least two reads were retained. The tcR package was used for downstream repertoire analysis, and clonotypes were matched across fractions by CDR3 nucleotide sequence plus V segment. VDJmatch was used to annotate antigen specificity against VDJdb, with one amino acid substitution in CDR3 permitted. With the reads reprocessed by TCRdb, a single entry stands for each CDR3 protein sequence and no DNA is reported. In this record, the V and J calls reflect TCRdb's handling and not the investigators' own analysis. The sample table records about 260,000 distinct CDR3 sequences. Clones ranked in the top ten supply about 0.39% of the sample.

In regard to this clonotype: The antigen it recognizes is unknown.

To determine HCMV serostatus, a commercial ELISA kit was used to detect HCMV-specific IgG in serum. Ficoll density gradient centrifugation was used to isolate peripheral blood mononuclear cells from blood. Broad study findings and their caveats: In six donors, the dominant CD3+CD56+NKG2C+ clonotypes were found to rank among the top 10 CD8+ clonotypes and to make up about 1.0-7.0% of CD8+ T cells. Those dominant clonotypes were again the most abundant among CD3+CD56-NKG2C+ cells in four donors, at about 25-65%. Whether the expanded NKG2C-expressing T cell clones were specific for HCMV antigens remained unclear.

The material sequenced was blood T cells: a sorted CD56 or NKG2C T cell subset, CD4+ or CD8+ T cells, or bulk PBMC T cells (not recorded which). The sequence came from a man aged 18 to 29 in good health. Donor details come from another sample of the same person, matched by shared clones.

This receptor carries the CDR3 CAWSVAGGLTDTQYF. This sequence uses TRBV30 and TRBJ2-3; there is no DNA to check the TCRdb D call of TRBD2. Including the terminal cysteine and phenylalanine, the CDR3 comprises 15 residues. Only the protein sequence is given. The germline V gene (reference sequence) specifies GTSNPN as CDR1 and SVGIG as CDR2.